The 20 T cell receptor beta chains below all came from one sample that was sequenced in a study of blood T cell repertoires in COVID-19. TCRdb's table, derived via immunoSEQ multiplex PCR, lists solely in-frame clones and lacks some. Altogether a few hundred thousand clones are present, approximately 82% being singletons, with the ten largest covering 15%. Input material: PBMCs or T cells enriched from blood (not recorded which). Receptors originate from a man between 40 and 49 years old who had recovered from COVID-19.

This clone was found a few times. The rearrangement links TRBV15 to TRBJ2-5, with 7 bases that match TRBD2. Looked up from germline, CDR1 is LNHNV and CDR2 is YYDKDF (reference sequence). V dropped 5 bases and J dropped 3; count of bases not matched to a gene: 3. There are 13 residues in the CDR3. The CDR3 DNA reads TGTGCCACCAGCTGGGGGAGGGAAGAGACCCAGTACTTC. Translating it yields CATSWGREETQYF.

This clone showed up just a few times. This chain links TRBV28 with TRBJ2-3; possibly TRBD2 for D (8 bases). V lost 8 bases, J lost 7 bases, and 19 bases lay in between. The CDR3 contains 14 residues. Germline loops: CDR1 MDHEN, CDR2 SYDVKM. The CDR3 DNA sequence: TGTGCCAGCCAAGGGGGCGGGAGGCCCTATACGCAGTATTTT. Encoded protein: CASQGGGRPYTQYF.

The chain links TRBV15 to TRBJ2-5, with 7 bases that match TRBD2. Germline V gene sequence: CDR1 LNHNV, CDR2 YYDKDF (reference sequence). V was clipped by 5 bases and J by 7 bases; unmatched bases: 13. This CDR3 comprises 15 residues. This CDR3 reads CATSPLAGEMATQYF. In DNA, the CDR3 is TGTGCCACCAGCCCCCTTGCGGGAGAGATGGCGACCCAGTACTTC.

V gene TRBV28 combines with J gene TRBJ2-7; 12 bases fit TRBD1. Germline CDR1 MDHEN, CDR2 SYDVKM. J was trimmed by 5 bases and V by 6 bases; bases with no gene match: 11. CDR3 size: 16 residues. Here the CDR3 DNA reads TGTGCCAGCAGGTCGCCGGGGACAGGGGGCTTCCACGAGCAGTACTTC. As protein: CASRSPGTGGFHEQYF.

The rearrangement uses TRBV5-1 and TRBJ2-7, with 9 bases lining up with TRBD1. The CDR3 is made up of 16 amino acids. V lost 4 bases to trimming and J lost 5 bases; unmatched junction nucleotides: 13. Germline loops: CDR1 SGHRS, CDR2 YFSETQ. CDR3 sequence reads: CASSRMARDRANEQYF. The CDR3 DNA reads as TGCGCCAGCAGCCGTATGGCCCGGGACAGGGCTAACGAGCAGTACTTC.

J is TRBJ2-7 and V is TRBV3-1 (or the pseudogene TRBV3-2); 7 nucleotides line up with TRBD2. CDR3 size: 15 residues. With V trimmed by 1 base and J by 0 bases, 3 bases remained unmatched. Looked up from germline, CDR1 is LGHDT and CDR2 is YNNKEL (reference sequence). The CDR3 nucleotides read TGTGCCAGCAGCCAAGGTCTAGCGGCCTCCTACGAGCAGTACTTC. It encodes CASSQGLAASYEQYF.

CDR3 coding DNA: TGTGCCAGCTCACCAGGGGGTTCCGGGACTAGCAGTTACGAGCAGTACTTC. It codes for CASSPGGSGTSSYEQYF. The gene calls are TRBV18 and TRBJ2-7; 9 nucleotides match TRBD2. V lost 2 bases to trimming and J lost 4 bases; unmatched junction nucleotides: 12. This CDR3 spans 17 amino acids. Germline CDR1 and CDR2: KGHSH and LQKENI. Full variable domain (outside the CDR3, taken from reference TRBV18 and TRBJ2-7): NAGVMQNPRHLVRRRGQEARLRCSPMKGHSHVYWYRQLPEEGLKFMVYLQKENIIDESGMPKERFSAEFPKEGPSILRIQQVVRGDSAAYFCASSPGGSGTSSYEQYFGPGTRLTVT.

The chain employs TRBV24-1 and TRBJ1-5; tentative D call: TRBD1 (6 bases). V was trimmed by 3 bases and J by 4 bases, leaving 15 bases between them. Per the germline V gene, CDR1 is KGHDR and CDR2 is SFDVKD. This CDR3 has 16 amino acids. The DNA of the CDR3 is TGTGCCACCAGTGATCCAGCGAGCCAGGGGAATCAGCCCCAGCATTTT. It yields the protein CATSDPASQGNQPQHF.

The J gene is TRBJ2-5, the V gene TRBV3-1 (or the pseudogene TRBV3-2); 8 bases map to TRBD2. The CDR3 runs to 15 residues. The V gene end was trimmed by 3 bases and the J gene end by 5 bases; junction bases not matched to a gene: 8. The V gene's germline CDR1 is LGHDT and CDR2 YNNKEL (reference sequence). The CDR3 bases are TGTGCCAGCAGCCACCGGGGGGGAGAAGTCGAGACCCAGTACTTC. It is translated as CASSHRGGEVETQYF.

The V and J genes are TRBV3-1 (or the pseudogene TRBV3-2) and TRBJ2-7; 8 bases match TRBD1. Per germline, CDR1 LGHDT and CDR2 YNNKEL (reference sequence). The trim removed 4 bases at V and 5 bases at J, leaving 10 bases unmatched. The length of the CDR3 is 15 residues. The CDR3 DNA is TGTGCCAGCAGCCTTTGGACAGGGATTGCCCACGAGCAGTACTTC. This gives the protein CASSLWTGIAHEQYF.

This clone was observed a handful of times. This CDR3 reads CASSPMASGGYEQYF. The CDR3 DNA reads TGTGCCAGCAGCCCCATGGCTAGCGGGGGTTACGAGCAGTACTTC. V is TRBV5-4 and J is TRBJ2-7; 10 nucleotides agree with TRBD2. Germline assignment: CDR1 SGHNT and CDR2 YYREEE (reference sequence). The V and J ends lost 4 bases and 4 bases, in that order; junction bases with no gene match: 8. The CDR3 totals 15 residues.

This rearrangement joins TRBV27 to TRBJ1-2, with TRBD1 matching over 7 bases. V lost 6 bases to trimming and J lost 4 bases; unmatched junction nucleotides: 14. The CDR3 has 16 amino acids. CDR1 and CDR2 from the germline V gene are MNHEY and SMNVEV (reference sequence). The CDR3 DNA is TGTGCCAGCAGGGGTAATGACAGGGCGTTATCCTATGGCTACACCTTC. It codes for CASRGNDRALSYGYTF.

The chain uses TRBV6-5 and TRBJ2-7, with no clear D. The CDR3 consists of 14 residues. Trimming removed 6 bases at V and 2 bases at J, with 14 bases between. Germline V gene lookup returns CDR1 MNHEY and CDR2 SVGAGI. For the CDR3, the DNA is TGTGCCAGCAGCCGAACTCGTGCTACCTACGAGCAGTACTTC. Protein product: CASSRTRATYEQYF.

The V call is TRBV29-1, the J call TRBJ1-4, with 8 bases lining up with TRBD1. The CDR3 contains 14 residues. V was clipped by 4 bases and J by 8 bases; unmatched bases: 9. CDR1 SQVTM and CDR2 ANQGSEA come from the germline V gene. The CDR3 is CSVGRQGTGEKLFF. CDR3 DNA sequence: TGCAGCGTTGGCAGACAGGGGACGGGGGAAAAACTGTTTTTT.

This clone was picked up a small number of times. The gene calls are TRBV6-4 and TRBJ2-3; weak D call: TRBD2 (6 bases). V was trimmed by 4 bases and J by 5 bases, leaving 16 bases between them. From germline, CDR1 is MRHNA and CDR2 SNTAGT. The CDR3 loop spans 15 amino acids. The CDR3 protein is CASSVDGSPGDTQYF. CDR3 nucleotide sequence: TGTGCCAGCAGTGTCGACGGGAGCCCAGGAGATACGCAGTATTTT.

This rearrangement joins TRBV3-1 (or the pseudogene TRBV3-2) to TRBJ1-6; no definite D call. V was clipped by 1 base and J by 7 bases, with 8 bases between them. CDR3 length: 14 residues. Germline V gene lookup returns CDR1 LGHDT and CDR2 YNNKEL (reference sequence). The CDR3 protein is CASSQGGKNSPLHF. DNA of the CDR3: TGTGCCAGCAGCCAAGGCGGCAAAAATTCACCCCTCCACTTT.

The CDR3 DNA is TGTGCCAGCAGTTTGGACCGGAGTAGGGGAAACCAGCCCCAGCATTTT. This codes for CASSLDRSRGNQPQHF. The chain uses TRBV28 and TRBJ1-5; D might be TRBD1 (5 bases). V was trimmed by 3 bases and J by 7 bases, leaving 19 bases between them. The length of the CDR3 is 16 residues. Germline-derived CDR1 and CDR2 are MDHEN and SYDVKM.

The chain carries TRBV29-1 and TRBJ1-2; TRBD1 matches at 7 bases. The ends lost 6 bases at V and 3 bases at J; junction bases unmatched: 7. The length of the CDR3 is 13 residues. Germline CDR1 reads SQVTM; CDR2 reads ANQGSEA. This CDR3 reads CSVETGPYYGYTF. The CDR3 nucleotides are TGCAGCGTCGAGACAGGGCCGTACTATGGCTACACCTTC.

The chain uses TRBV21-1 and TRBJ1-4; the table assigns TRBD1, which was not confirmed against the DNA. TRBV21-1 is annotated as a pseudogene. This CDR3 has 21 residues. In DNA form, the CDR3 reads TGTGCCAGCTGGCCGGACAGCAGGACCGGGAAGGCGGCCGCGACTAATGAAAAACTGTTTTTT. Amino acids: CASWPDSRTGKAAATNEKLFF.

This chain links TRBV6-1 with TRBJ1-1; perhaps TRBD1 as D (6 bases). The CDR3 totals 14 residues. The germline V and J ends were trimmed by 6 bases and 2 bases, with 13 bases remaining between them. The germline gives CDR1 MNHNS, CDR2 SASEGT. The CDR3 DNA follows: TGTGCCAGCAGCCGCGACAGGACTAACACTGAAGCTTTCTTT. Protein sequence: CASSRDRTNTEAFF.